A selection of T cell receptor beta chains follows, all from one sample in a study of Ad26.COV2.S vaccination and SARS-CoV-2 variants. TCRdb's table, derived via immunoSEQ multiplex PCR, lists solely in-frame clones and lacks some. The profile shows more than 120,000 clones, 70% to 90% of them singletons. This sample comprised peripheral blood, obtained after recovery from COVID-19. These receptors were collected from a human donor who had recovered from COVID-19. Both conserved end residues are part of each CDR3. D genes are given only for firm matches. The size of a clone is reported for some rows only, either as once, few or many, or as a class for expanded clones.

d_call,clone_size,v_call,j_call,cdr3_aa,cdr3_nt
-,-,TRBV12-3/TRBV12-4,TRBJ1-6,CASSLGNSPLHF,TGTGCCAGCAGTTTGGGAAATTCACCCCTCCACTTT
TRBD2,-,TRBV30,TRBJ2-5,CAALLAGGGETQYF,TGTGCCGCCCTACTAGCGGGGGGGGGAGAGACCCAGTACTTC
TRBD1,-,TRBV10-1,TRBJ2-3,CATSQQGDSTDTQYF,TGCGCCACTTCCCAGCAGGGGGATAGCACAGATACGCAGTATTTT
-,-,TRBV6-2/TRBV6-3,TRBJ1-2,CASSLQSGYGYTF,TGTGCCAGCAGCCTTCAGTCTGGCTATGGCTACACCTTC
-,-,TRBV21-1,TRBJ2-7,CASSKGSWADGVSEQYF,TGTGCCAGCAGCAAAGGATCCTGGGCCGATGGTGTCTCCGAGCAGTACTTC
-,-,TRBV7-8,TRBJ1-5,CASSSAVGGQPQHF,TGTGCCAGCAGCTCAGCGGTGGGAGGCCAGCCCCAGCATTTT
TRBD1,-,TRBV12-5,TRBJ2-7,CASGKGQGLAYEQYF,TGTGCTAGTGGCAAGGGACAGGGGTTAGCCTACGAGCAGTACTTC
-,once,TRBV10-3,TRBJ2-7,CAISRTLQSSYEQYF,TGTGCCATCAGCCGGACCCTTCAGAGCTCCTACGAGCAGTACTTC
-,once,TRBV9,TRBJ2-5,CASSVGTTPSETQYF,TGTGCCAGCAGCGTAGGGACTACCCCTTCAGAGACCCAGTACTTC
-,-,TRBV28,TRBJ1-3,CASRPDGSGNTIYF,TGTGCCAGCAGACCGGACGGCTCTGGAAACACCATATATTTT
-,few,TRBV13,TRBJ1-6,CASSSHGGGSSSPLHF,TGTGCCAGCAGCTCCCATGGGGGGGGATCTAGTTCACCCCTCCACTTT
TRBD1,once,TRBV2,TRBJ2-2,CASSEEGQANTGELFF,TGTGCCAGCAGTGAAGAGGGACAGGCGAACACCGGGGAGCTGTTTTTT
-,-,TRBV7-6,TRBJ1-1,CASSLEWRGTEAFF,TGTGCCAGCAGCTTAGAATGGCGCGGCACTGAAGCTTTCTTT
TRBD1,-,TRBV5-1,TRBJ2-7,CASSSGTGALHEQYF,TGCGCCAGCAGCTCAGGGACAGGGGCCCTCCACGAGCAGTACTTC
TRBD1,-,TRBV6-2/TRBV6-3,TRBJ1-5,CASSPTGQGNQPQHF,TGTGCCAGCAGTCCCACGGGACAGGGGAATCAGCCCCAGCATTTT
-,few,TRBV28,TRBJ1-5,CASSQTGHNQPQHF,TGTGCCAGCAGCCAAACAGGACACAATCAGCCCCAGCATTTT
-,-,TRBV28,TRBJ1-2,CASSLEAAFYGYTF,TGTGCCAGCAGTTTGGAGGCAGCCTTCTATGGCTACACCTTC
TRBD2,-,TRBV9,TRBJ2-2,CASSPGGATGELFF,TGTGCCAGCAGCCCCGGGGGGGCCACCGGGGAGCTGTTTTTT
-,-,TRBV19,TRBJ1-1,CASSIRDSRATEAFF,TGTGCCAGTAGTATTCGCGACAGCCGGGCTACTGAAGCTTTCTTT
-,few,TRBV6-5,TRBJ1-1,CASSYLGTKAFF,TGTGCCAGCAGTTACCTGGGGACAAAAGCTTTCTTT
-,few,TRBV19,TRBJ1-5,CASSRQVLNQPQHF,TGTGCCAGTAGCAGACAGGTCCTCAATCAGCCCCAGCATTTT
TRBD1,-,TRBV7-2,TRBJ1-2,CANSAAFTSGGYGYTF,TGTGCCAACAGCGCCGCGTTTACCTCAGGGGGCTATGGCTACACCTTC
TRBD1,-,TRBV6-2/TRBV6-3,TRBJ1-1,CASSQSDRGLANTEAFF,TGTGCCAGCAGCCAATCAGACAGGGGGCTTGCGAACACTGAAGCTTTCTTT
-,-,TRBV2,TRBJ1-4,CASRAGATNEKLFF,TGTGCCAGCAGGGCAGGGGCGACTAATGAAAAACTGTTTTTT
TRBD2,-,TRBV28,TRBJ2-3,CASSLAGGRIDTQYF,TGTGCCAGCAGTTTAGCGGGGGGGCGAATAGATACGCAGTATTTT
TRBD1,once,TRBV28,TRBJ1-2,CASSVRGQGVANYGYTF,TGTGCCAGCAGTGTAAGGGGACAGGGGGTAGCTAACTATGGCTACACCTTC
-,-,TRBV28,TRBJ2-7,CASAPELAVYEQYF,TGTGCCAGCGCACCTGAACTAGCCGTATACGAGCAGTACTTC
-,-,TRBV19,TRBJ1-1,CASSFRVSDTEAFF,TGTGCCAGTAGTTTCAGAGTTTCAGACACTGAAGCTTTCTTT
-,once,TRBV5-1,TRBJ2-2,CASSPRLATQLTGELFF,TGCGCCAGCAGCCCCCGGTTAGCTACCCAGTTAACCGGGGAGCTGTTTTTT
-,-,TRBV30,TRBJ1-2,CAWSLFDGYTF,TGTGCCTGGAGCCTTTTCGATGGCTACACCTTC
TRBD1,-,TRBV25-1,TRBJ2-7,CASSTDRGPRYEQYF,TGTGCCAGCAGTACGGACAGGGGGCCTCGGTACGAGCAGTACTTC
-,-,TRBV30,TRBJ1-1,CAWTVGRTNPPTLDTEAFF,TGTGCCTGGACGGTGGGACGGACCAACCCCCCTACCTTGGACACTGAAGCTTTCTTT
-,once,TRBV7-2,TRBJ1-3,CASSPGTRSSGNTIYF,TGTGCCAGCAGCCCGGGGACCCGAAGCTCTGGAAACACCATATATTTT
-,few,TRBV7-9,TRBJ1-1,CASSLYPWRASTEAFF,TGTGCCAGCAGCTTATATCCTTGGAGGGCCAGCACTGAAGCTTTCTTT
-,-,TRBV3-1/TRBV3-2,TRBJ2-2,CASSQDSYSGAMATGELFF,TGTGCCAGCAGCCAAGATTCGTATTCGGGAGCAATGGCCACCGGGGAGCTGTTTTTT
-,-,TRBV10-1,TRBJ2-7,CASSEDGQGLREQYF,TGCGCCAGCAGTGAGGACGGACAGGGACTAAGGGAGCAGTACTTC
-,-,TRBV28,TRBJ2-3,CASSFWGTQYF,TGTGCCAGCAGTTTTTGGGGTACGCAGTATTTT
-,-,TRBV2,TRBJ2-3,CASSRDKAIDTQYF,TGTGCCAGCAGCCGGGACAAGGCCATAGATACGCAGTATTTT
-,-,TRBV11-2,TRBJ1-1,CASSFYTVRVFGTEAFF,TGTGCCAGCAGCTTCTATACCGTCAGGGTATTTGGGACTGAAGCTTTCTTT